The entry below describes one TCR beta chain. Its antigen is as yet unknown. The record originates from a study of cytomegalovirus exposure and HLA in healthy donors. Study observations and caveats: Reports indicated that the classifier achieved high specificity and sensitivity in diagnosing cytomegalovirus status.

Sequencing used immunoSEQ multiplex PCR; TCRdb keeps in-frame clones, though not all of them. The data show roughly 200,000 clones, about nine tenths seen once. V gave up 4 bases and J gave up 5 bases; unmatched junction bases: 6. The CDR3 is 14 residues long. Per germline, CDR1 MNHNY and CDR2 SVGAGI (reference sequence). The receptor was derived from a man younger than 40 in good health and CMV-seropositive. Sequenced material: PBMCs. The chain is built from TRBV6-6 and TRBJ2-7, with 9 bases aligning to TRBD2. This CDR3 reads CASSSSSGVHEQYF. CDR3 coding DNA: TGTGCCAGCAGTTCCTCTAGCGGGGTCCACGAGCAGTACTTC.